This T cell receptor (beta chain) was recorded in a study of T cells in localized non-small cell lung cancer. The CDR3 is 14 amino acids. V shed 6 bases and J 0 bases; nucleotides not matched to a gene: 4. Method: immunoSEQ multiplex PCR; TCRdb's copy keeps in-frame clones and lacks some. The table records approximately 1,200 clones, under 30% of them present only once. A few counts support this clone. The sequence derives from a female donor over 55 with stage I squamous cell lung carcinoma. The V and J genes are TRBV23-1 and TRBJ2-7; 8 nucleotides match TRBD2. TRBV23-1 is given ORF status, its function remaining uncertain. Sequenced material: normal lung tissue next to the tumor, taken before any cancer treatment. The CDR3 coding sequence is TGCGCCAGCAGCCCAGGGACTAGCTCCTACGAGCAGTACTTC. Translated: CASSPGTSSYEQYF.